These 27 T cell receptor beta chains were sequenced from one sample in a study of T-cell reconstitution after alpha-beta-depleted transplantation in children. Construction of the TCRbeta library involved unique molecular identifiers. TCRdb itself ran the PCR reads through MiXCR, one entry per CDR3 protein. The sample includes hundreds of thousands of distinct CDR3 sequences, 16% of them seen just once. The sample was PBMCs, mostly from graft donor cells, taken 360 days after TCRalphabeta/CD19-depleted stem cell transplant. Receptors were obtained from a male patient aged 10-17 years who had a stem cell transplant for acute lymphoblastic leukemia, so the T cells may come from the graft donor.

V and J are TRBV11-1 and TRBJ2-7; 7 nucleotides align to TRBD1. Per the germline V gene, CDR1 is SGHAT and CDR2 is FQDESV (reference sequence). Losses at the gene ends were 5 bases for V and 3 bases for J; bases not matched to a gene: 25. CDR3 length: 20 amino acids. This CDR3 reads CASSPFPRDSETQSLYEQYF. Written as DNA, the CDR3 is TGTGCCAGCAGCCCATTTCCCCGGGACAGTGAGACCCAAAGCCTCTACGAGCAGTACTTC. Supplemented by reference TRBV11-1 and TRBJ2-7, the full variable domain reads EAEVAQSPRYKITEKSQAVAFWCDPISGHATLYWYRQILGQGPELLVQFQDESVVDDSQLPKDRFSAERLKGVDSTLKIQPAELGDSAMYLCASSPFPRDSETQSLYEQYFGPGTRLTVT.

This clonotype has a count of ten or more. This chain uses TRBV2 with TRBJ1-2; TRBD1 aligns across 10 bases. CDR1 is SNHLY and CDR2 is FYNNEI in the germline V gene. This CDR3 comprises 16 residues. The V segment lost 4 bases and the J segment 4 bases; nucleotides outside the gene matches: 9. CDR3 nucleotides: TGTGCCAGCAGTGGAGGCCGGGACAGGGGCCTCTATGGCTACACCTTC. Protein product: CASSGGRDRGLYGYTF.

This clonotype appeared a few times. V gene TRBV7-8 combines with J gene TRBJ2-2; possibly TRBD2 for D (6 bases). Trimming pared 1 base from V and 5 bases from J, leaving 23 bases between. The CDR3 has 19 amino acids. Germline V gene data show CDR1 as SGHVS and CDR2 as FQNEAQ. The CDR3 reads CASSLVVWWGVRETGELFF. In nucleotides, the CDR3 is TGTGCCAGCAGCTTAGTAGTATGGTGGGGGGTGAGAGAAACCGGGGAGCTGTTTTTT.

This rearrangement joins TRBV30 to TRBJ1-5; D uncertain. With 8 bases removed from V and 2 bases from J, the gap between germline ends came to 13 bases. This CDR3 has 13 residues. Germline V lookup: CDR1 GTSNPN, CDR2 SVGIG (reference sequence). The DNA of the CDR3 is TGTGCCACAGCCACCTCGGGCAATCAGCCCCAGCATTTT. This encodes CATATSGNQPQHF.

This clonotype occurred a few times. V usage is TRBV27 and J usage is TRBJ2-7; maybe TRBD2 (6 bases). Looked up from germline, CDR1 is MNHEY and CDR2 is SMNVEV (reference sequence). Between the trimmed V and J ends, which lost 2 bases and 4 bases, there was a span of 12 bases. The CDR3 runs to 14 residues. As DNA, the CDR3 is TGTGCCAGCAGTTTACAAATTGGGGGGTACGAGCAGTACTTC. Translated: CASSLQIGGYEQYF.

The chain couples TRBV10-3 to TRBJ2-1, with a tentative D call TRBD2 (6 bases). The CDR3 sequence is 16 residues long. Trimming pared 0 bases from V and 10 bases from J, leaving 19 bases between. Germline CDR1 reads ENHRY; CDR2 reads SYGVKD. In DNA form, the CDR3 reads TGTGCCATCAGTGAGTCGAAAGTGGAGGGAGTGGAGGAGCAGTTCTTC. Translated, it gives CAISESKVEGVEEQFF.

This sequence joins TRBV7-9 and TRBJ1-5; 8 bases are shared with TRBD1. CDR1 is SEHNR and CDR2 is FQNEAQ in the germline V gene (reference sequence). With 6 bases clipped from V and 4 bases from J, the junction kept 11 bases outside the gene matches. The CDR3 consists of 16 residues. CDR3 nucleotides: TGTGCCAGCAGTCTTGGACAGGGTTGGTTTAATCAGCCCCAGCATTTT. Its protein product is CASSLGQGWFNQPQHF.

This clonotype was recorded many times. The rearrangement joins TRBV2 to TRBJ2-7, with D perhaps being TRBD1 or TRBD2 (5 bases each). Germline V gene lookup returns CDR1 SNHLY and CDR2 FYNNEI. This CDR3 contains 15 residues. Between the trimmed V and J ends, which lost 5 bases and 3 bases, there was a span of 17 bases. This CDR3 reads CASSPQQGEFYEQYF. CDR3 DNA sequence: TGTGCCAGCAGTCCCCAGCAGGGAGAGTTCTACGAGCAGTACTTC.

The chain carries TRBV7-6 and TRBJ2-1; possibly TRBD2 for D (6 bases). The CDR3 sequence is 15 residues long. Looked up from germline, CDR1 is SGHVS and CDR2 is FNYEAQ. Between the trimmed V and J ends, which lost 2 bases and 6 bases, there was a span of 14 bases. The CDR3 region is CASSLPRDGFNEQFF. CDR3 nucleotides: TGTGCCAGCAGCTTACCGCGGGACGGGTTCAATGAGCAGTTCTTC.

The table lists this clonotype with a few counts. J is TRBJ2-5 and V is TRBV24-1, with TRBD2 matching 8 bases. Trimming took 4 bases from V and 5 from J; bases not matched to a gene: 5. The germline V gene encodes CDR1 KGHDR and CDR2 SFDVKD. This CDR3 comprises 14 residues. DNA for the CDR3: TGTGCCACCAGTGACCTGAGCGGGAGCGAGACCCAGTACTTC. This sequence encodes CATSDLSGSETQYF.

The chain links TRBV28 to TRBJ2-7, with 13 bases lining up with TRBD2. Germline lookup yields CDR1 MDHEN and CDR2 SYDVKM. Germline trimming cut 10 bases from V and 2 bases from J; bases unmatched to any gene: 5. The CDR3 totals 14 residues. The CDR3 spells CAIQLAGGPYEQYF. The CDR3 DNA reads TGTGCCATACAACTAGCGGGAGGGCCCTACGAGCAGTACTTC.

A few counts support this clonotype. CDR3 nucleotides: TGTGCCACCAGTGATAGATGGCGGACAACCCTTTACAATGAGCAGTTCTTC. It codes for CATSDRWRTTLYNEQFF. This chain uses TRBV24-1 with TRBJ2-1; D may be TRBD1 (5 bases). In germline, CDR1 is KGHDR, CDR2 SFDVKD. The CDR3 spans 17 residues. V was shortened by 3 bases and J by 4 bases, with 18 bases between the two germline ends.

The CDR3 DNA sequence: TGTGCCAGCAGCCCCGGCGGGCCCTGGGGTATTCAGTACTTC. As protein: CASSPGGPWGIQYF. The rearrangement links TRBV12-3 or TRBV12-4 to TRBJ2-4; maybe TRBD2 (5 bases). Trimming pared 6 bases from V and 10 bases from J, leaving 19 bases between. The CDR3 runs to 14 residues.

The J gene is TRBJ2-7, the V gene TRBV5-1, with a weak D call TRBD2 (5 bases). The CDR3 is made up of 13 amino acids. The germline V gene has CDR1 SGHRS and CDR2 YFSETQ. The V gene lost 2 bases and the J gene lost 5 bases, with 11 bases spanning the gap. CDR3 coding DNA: TGCGCCAGCAGCTTAGAGGGATACCACGAGCAGTACTTC. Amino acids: CASSLEGYHEQYF.

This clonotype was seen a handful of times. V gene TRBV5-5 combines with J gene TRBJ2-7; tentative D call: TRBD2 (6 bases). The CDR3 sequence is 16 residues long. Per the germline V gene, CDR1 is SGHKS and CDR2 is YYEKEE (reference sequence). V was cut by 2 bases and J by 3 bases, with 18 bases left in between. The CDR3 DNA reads TGTGCCAGCAGCTTTTCCCCGACTAGAGGGGACTACGAGCAGTACTTC. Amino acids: CASSFSPTRGDYEQYF.

CDR3 nucleotide sequence: TGTGCCAGCAGCCACCCCTCGGACAGAACCTCCTACAATGAGCAGTTCTTC. This translates into CASSHPSDRTSYNEQFF. The chain joins TRBV12-3 or TRBV12-4 to TRBJ2-1; D is perhaps TRBD1 (6 bases). The V end lost 6 bases, the J end lost 0 bases, and 18 bases lay between the germline ends. The CDR3 has 17 residues.

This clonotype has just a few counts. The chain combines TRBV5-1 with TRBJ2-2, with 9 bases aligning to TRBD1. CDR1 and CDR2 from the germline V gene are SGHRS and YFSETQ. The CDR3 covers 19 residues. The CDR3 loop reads CAPGEHTGDRDTNTGELFF. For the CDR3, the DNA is TGCGCACCCGGGGAACACACCGGGGACAGGGATACGAACACCGGGGAGCTGTTTTTT.

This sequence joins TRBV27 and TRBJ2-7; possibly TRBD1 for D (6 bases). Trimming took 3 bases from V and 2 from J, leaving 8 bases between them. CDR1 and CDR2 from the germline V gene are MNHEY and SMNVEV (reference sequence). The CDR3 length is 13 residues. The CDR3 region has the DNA TGTGCCAGCAGTTTTAAGGGGGCCTACGAGCAGTACTTC. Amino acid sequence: CASSFKGAYEQYF.

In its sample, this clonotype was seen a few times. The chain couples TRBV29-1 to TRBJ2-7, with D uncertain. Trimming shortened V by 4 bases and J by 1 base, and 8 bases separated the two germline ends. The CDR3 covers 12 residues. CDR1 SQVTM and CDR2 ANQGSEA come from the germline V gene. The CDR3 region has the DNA TGCAGCGTTGGGGCGTCATCCTACGAGCAGTACTTC. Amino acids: CSVGASSYEQYF.

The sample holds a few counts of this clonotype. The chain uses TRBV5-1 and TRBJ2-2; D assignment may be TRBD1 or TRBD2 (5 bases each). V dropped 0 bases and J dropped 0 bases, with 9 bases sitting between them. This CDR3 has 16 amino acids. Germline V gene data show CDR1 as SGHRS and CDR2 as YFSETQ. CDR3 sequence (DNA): TGCGCCAGCAGCTTGGGGTGGGACCCGAACACCGGGGAGCTGTTTTTT. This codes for CASSLGWDPNTGELFF.

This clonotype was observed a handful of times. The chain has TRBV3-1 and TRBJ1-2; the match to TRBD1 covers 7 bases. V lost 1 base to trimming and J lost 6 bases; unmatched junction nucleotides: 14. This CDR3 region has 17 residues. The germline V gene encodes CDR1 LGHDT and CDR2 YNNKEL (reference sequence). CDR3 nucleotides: TGTGCCAGCAGCCAAGCAATAACAGGGGTCTCAAGCAATGGCTACACCTTC. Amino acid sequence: CASSQAITGVSSNGYTF.

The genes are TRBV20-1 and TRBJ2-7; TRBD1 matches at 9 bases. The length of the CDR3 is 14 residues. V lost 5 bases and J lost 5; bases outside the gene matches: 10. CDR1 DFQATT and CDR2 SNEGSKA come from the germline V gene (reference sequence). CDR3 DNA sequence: TGCAGTGCTGGAGGGACAGGGATGCCCCACGAGCAGTACTTC. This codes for CSAGGTGMPHEQYF.

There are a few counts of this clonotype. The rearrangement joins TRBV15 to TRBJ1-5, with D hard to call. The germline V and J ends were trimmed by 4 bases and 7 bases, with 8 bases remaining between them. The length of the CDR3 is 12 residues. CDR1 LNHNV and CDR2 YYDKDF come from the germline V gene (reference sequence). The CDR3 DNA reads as TGTGCCACCAGCATCCCCCTCCAGCCCCAGCATTTT. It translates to CATSIPLQPQHF.

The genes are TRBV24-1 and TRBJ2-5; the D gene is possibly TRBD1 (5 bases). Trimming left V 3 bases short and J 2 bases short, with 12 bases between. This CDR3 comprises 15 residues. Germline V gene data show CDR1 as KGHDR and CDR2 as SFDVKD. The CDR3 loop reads CATSDNTGLQETQYF. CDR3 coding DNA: TGTGCCACCAGTGATAACACAGGATTACAAGAGACCCAGTACTTC.

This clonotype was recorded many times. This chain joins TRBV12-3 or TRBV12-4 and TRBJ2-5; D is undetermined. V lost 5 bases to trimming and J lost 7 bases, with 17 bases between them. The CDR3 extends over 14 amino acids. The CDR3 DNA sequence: TGTGCCAGCAGTGTAGTCCCAGAAGATGCGACCCAGTACTTC. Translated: CASSVVPEDATQYF.

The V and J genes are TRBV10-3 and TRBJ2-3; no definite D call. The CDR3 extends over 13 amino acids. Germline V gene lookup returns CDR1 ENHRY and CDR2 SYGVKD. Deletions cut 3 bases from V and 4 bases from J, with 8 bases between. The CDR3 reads CAISDSAADTQYF. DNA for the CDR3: TGTGCCATCAGTGATTCGGCGGCAGATACGCAGTATTTT.

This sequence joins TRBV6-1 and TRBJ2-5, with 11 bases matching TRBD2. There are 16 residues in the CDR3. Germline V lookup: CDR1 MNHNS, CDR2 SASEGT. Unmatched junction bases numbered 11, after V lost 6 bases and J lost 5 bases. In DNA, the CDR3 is TGTGCCAGCAGCGCGTCCACTAGCGGGAGTCTCGAGACCCAGTACTTC. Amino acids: CASSASTSGSLETQYF.